This T cell receptor (beta chain) was sequenced in a study of response to subunit inactivated influenza vaccine (dated by TCRdb to the late 2010s). In the study overall: The study used deep quantitative T cell receptor repertoire profiling to track responses to a trivalent subunit inactivated influenza vaccine. Overall results and qualifications from the work: According to the authors, only a limited number of new T cells may be recruited by each seasonal influenza vaccination.

The library was generated by RT-PCR. Data came from an Illumina HiSeq 2500. Starting from the raw public reads, TCRdb applied fastp trimming at Q25, assembled clones with MiXCR and retained in-frame beta chains. Duplicate CDR3 protein sequences are folded into a single record with the most common DNA and genes. The sample table contains hundreds of thousands of distinct CDR3 sequences; only one count was recorded for 12% to 15% of them. Around 7.6% of the sample is in the top ten clones. Remarks on this clonotype: Its target antigen remains unknown. Base qualities are not at hand, and no much larger clone is one base apart.

The clonotype originates from a man over 45 who received an inactivated influenza vaccine. Donor details come from another sample of the same person, matched by shared clones. The sample in question was PBMCs from blood, obtained roughly 2 weeks before vaccination.

The nucleotide sequence reads TGCAGTGCTATGGGGACCGGGACAACTACAGATACGCAGTATTTT. The resulting protein is CSAMGTGTTTDTQYF. Recombination joined TRBV20-1 with TRBJ2-3, with TRBD1 tentatively as D gene (6 bases match). There are 15 amino acids in the CDR3, from cysteine to phenylalanine inclusive. CDR3 DNA is the only sequence kept; it has 45 bases, read in frame from the first base. Cut back by 4 bases and 3 bases, the V and J ends lie 17 bases apart. Reading the germline V gene (reference sequence) gives CDR1 DFQATT and CDR2 SNEGSKA.